These 7 T cell receptor beta chains were all obtained from the same sample, sequenced in a study of T cell repertoires in cytomegalovirus infection. TCRdb re-called the reads through MiXCR, storing one row per CDR3 protein. This sample has under 600,000 distinct CDR3 sequences, with about 15% found just once. Sequenced: CD8+ T cells from PBMCs. Receptors were obtained from a human donor in good health (CMV status not recorded). Some clones in this sample may be carry-over from other donors' samples.

Comment on this clonotype: This is likely a read error, given that the CDR3 carries no conserved phenylalanine or tryptophan at its end. This chain connects TRBV19 to TRBJ2-2; no clear D. Looked up from germline, CDR1 is LNHDA and CDR2 is SQIVND (reference sequence). Deletions cut 5 bases from V and 0 bases from J, with 13 bases between. The CDR3 extends over 16 amino acids. The CDR3 DNA reads TGTGCCAGTAGTCATTTTGGAACGCCGAACACCGGGGAGCTGTTTCTT. It specifies CASSHFGTPNTGELFL.

The table lists this clonotype with a few counts. V usage is TRBV29-1 and J usage is TRBJ2-7; 10 positions match TRBD2. The CDR3 covers 14 residues. CDR1 is SQVTM and CDR2 is ANQGSEA in the germline V gene. Trimming took 1 base from V and 3 from J; bases not matched to a gene: 3. In nucleotides, the CDR3 is TGCAGCGTTGAAGGGGCTAGCGGGAGCTACGAGCAGTACTTC. Encoded protein: CSVEGASGSYEQYF.

This clonotype has just a few counts. The CDR3 here is CASSDSRRPNNEQFF. In nucleotides, the CDR3 is TGTGCCAGCAGTGACTCGAGACGGCCAAACAATGAGCAGTTCTTC. The chain recombines TRBV6-4 with TRBJ2-1, with unresolved D. V was pared by 0 bases and J by 5 bases, with 11 bases between. Looked up from germline, CDR1 is MRHNA and CDR2 is SNTAGT. This CDR3 contains 15 residues.

The chain couples TRBV27 to TRBJ1-1; maybe TRBD1 (5 bases). The germline V gene has CDR1 MNHEY and CDR2 SMNVEV (reference sequence). V was shortened by 6 bases and J by 4 bases, with 15 bases between the two germline ends. There are 14 residues in the CDR3. CDR3 protein: CASRNRQGGTEAFF. Here the CDR3 DNA reads TGTGCCAGCAGAAACCGGCAGGGCGGCACTGAAGCTTTCTTT.

This clonotype was counted at least ten times. The chain couples TRBV12-3 or TRBV12-4 to TRBJ2-7; 7 positions match TRBD1. This CDR3 is built from 15 residues. The ends lost 6 bases at V and 3 bases at J; junction bases unmatched: 11. Here the CDR3 DNA reads TGTGCCAGCAGCGCCAAGTCAGGGGGATTCTACGAGCAGTACTTC. Translation: CASSAKSGGFYEQYF.

Concerning this clonotype: This may come from a read error, since a much larger clone is one base off. Since no conserved phenylalanine or tryptophan closes the CDR3, a read error is the likely cause. The V gene is TRBV6-1, the J gene TRBJ2-7, with D unresolved. Between the trimmed V and J ends, which lost 5 bases and 0 bases, there was a span of 14 bases. The CDR3 consists of 15 residues. Germline V gives CDR1 MNHNS, CDR2 SASEGT. CDR3 sequence (DNA): TGTGCCAGCAGTTCCCCGAGTTCACCCTCCTACGAGCAGTACTTA. Its translation: CASSSPSSPSYEQYL.

This clonotype has at least ten counts. The chain links TRBV11-2 to TRBJ2-1; 14 nucleotides line up with TRBD2. V lost 4 bases and J lost 6; bases outside the gene matches: 2. The germline CDR1 and CDR2 sequences are SGHAT and FQNNGV. CDR3 size: 15 residues. The CDR3 DNA sequence: TGTGCCAGCAGCTACGGGACTAGCGGGAGCAATGAGCAGTTCTTC. Translated, it gives CASSYGTSGSNEQFF.